The 29 T cell receptor beta chains reported below all come from one sample, sequenced in a study of T cells in Graves' hyperthyroidism and ophthalmopathy. Amplification of TCR beta CDR3 regions was performed using RNA transcripts as template. The primer set for the first-round RT-PCR of the TCR CDR3 was HTBI. In TCRdb, the multiplex PCR reads were re-called with MiXCR into one record per CDR3 protein. The repertoire holds 450,000 to 700,000 distinct CDR3 sequences, with about half as singletons. The specimen sequenced was peripheral blood or thyroid tissue (not recorded which). Receptors originate from a woman in her late teens or twenties with Graves' hyperthyroidism.

The chain joins TRBV5-1 to TRBJ1-3; TRBD1 matches at 9 bases. V shed 0 bases, J shed 8 bases, and the junction held 9 bases outside the gene matches. Germline V gene data show CDR1 as SGHRS and CDR2 as YFSETQ. This CDR3 region has 16 residues. CDR3 sequence reads: CASSLETGGYGYTIYF. DNA of the CDR3: TGCGCCAGCAGCTTGGAAACAGGGGGCTATGGCTACACCATATATTTT. Full variable domain (missing parts from reference TRBV5-1 and TRBJ1-3): KAGVTQTPRYLIKTRGQQVTLSCSPISGHRSVSWYQQTPGQGLQFLFEYFSETQRNKGNFPGRFSGRQFSNSRSEMNVSTLELGDSALYLCASSLETGGYGYTIYFGEGSWLTVV.

V gene TRBV5-1 combines with J gene TRBJ2-3; D uncertain. Germline CDR1 is SGHRS and CDR2 is YFSETQ. V lost 4 bases and J 2 bases, leaving 26 bases between the germline ends. The CDR3 spans 19 residues. The CDR3 coding sequence is TGCGCCAGCAGCACGGAGAACCCGGACCCTCCCCGCTACACAGATACGCAGTATTTT. This sequence encodes CASSTENPDPPRYTDTQYF. Combining the CDR3 with reference TRBV5-1 and TRBJ2-3 gives the whole variable domain KAGVTQTPRYLIKTRGQQVTLSCSPISGHRSVSWYQQTPGQGLQFLFEYFSETQRNKGNFPGRFSGRQFSNSRSEMNVSTLELGDSALYLCASSTENPDPPRYTDTQYFGPGTRLTVL.

The chain couples TRBV29-1 to TRBJ2-7; D not resolved. In germline, CDR1 is SQVTM, CDR2 ANQGSEA. The CDR3 runs to 11 residues. DNA for the CDR3: TGCAGTGTAGGCCGGATATACGAGCAGTACTTC. Amino acids: CSVGRIYEQYF.

The rearrangement uses TRBV20-1 and TRBJ2-3; 10 positions agree with TRBD2. Per the germline V gene, CDR1 is DFQATT and CDR2 is SNEGSKA (reference sequence). The CDR3 length is 15 residues. J gave up 4 bases and V 6 bases, and 10 bases lay outside the gene matches. The CDR3 sequence: CSATLAGGRADTQYF. Here the CDR3 DNA reads TGCAGTGCAACCTTAGCGGGAGGAAGGGCAGATACGCAGTATTTT.

The gene calls are TRBV7-8 and TRBJ1-2; tentative D call: TRBD1 (5 bases). Trimming took 1 base from V and 4 from J, leaving 10 bases between them. The germline V gene has CDR1 SGHVS and CDR2 FQNEAQ. This CDR3 has 14 amino acids. This CDR3 is CASSLVGVSYGYTF. The CDR3 DNA follows: TGTGCCAGCAGCTTAGTGGGGGTGAGCTATGGCTACACCTTC.

This clonotype appeared a few times. This chain uses TRBV19 with TRBJ2-3; TRBD2 matches 9 bases. Per the germline V gene, CDR1 is LNHDA and CDR2 is SQIVND (reference sequence). Germline trimming cut 7 bases from V and 3 bases from J; bases unmatched to any gene: 8. This CDR3 is 15 amino acids long. CDR3 nucleotides: TGTGCCAGTAACTATTTAGCGGGAGAGACAGATACGCAGTATTTT. Translation: CASNYLAGETDTQYF.

Details on this clonotype: This clone may be a read error of a much larger clone one base away. No conserved phenylalanine or tryptophan is present at the end of the CDR3, so a read error is the likely explanation. The chain recombines TRBV9 with TRBJ2-7; 7 bases fit TRBD2. J lost 3 bases, V lost 6 bases, and 9 bases had no gene match. CDR3 length: 14 amino acids. Germline V gene data show CDR1 as SGDLS and CDR2 as YYNGEE. CDR3 protein: CASTPGPSGYEQYS. The CDR3 DNA follows: TGTGCCAGCACCCCCGGACCTAGCGGCTACGAGCAGTACTCC.

The CDR3 bases are TGTGCCAGCAGAGCAGGGATCGACTCTGGAAACACCATATATTTT. Protein product: CASRAGIDSGNTIYF. This chain joins TRBV19 and TRBJ1-3; D is possibly TRBD1 (5 bases). Germline loops: CDR1 LNHDA, CDR2 SQIVND (reference sequence). V was cut by 9 bases and J by 0 bases, with 15 bases left in between. CDR3 size: 15 residues.

CDR3 sequence reads: CASSTTAGTDTQYF. The CDR3 bases are TGTGCCAGTAGTACCACCGCGGGGACAGATACGCAGTATTTT. This chain uses TRBV19 with TRBJ2-3; possibly TRBD2 for D (6 bases). V lost 4 bases to trimming and J lost 3 bases, with 11 bases between them. Germline assignment: CDR1 LNHDA and CDR2 SQIVND (reference sequence). CDR3 length: 14 residues.

This rearrangement joins TRBV4-1 to TRBJ1-5; D uncertain. The CDR3 extends over 16 amino acids. V shed 2 bases and J shed 11 bases, with 22 bases lying between them. Germline loops: CDR1 MGHRA, CDR2 YSYEKL. Here the CDR3 reads CASSQFYSGSQETQHF. The CDR3 DNA follows: TGCGCCAGCAGCCAATTTTATAGCGGGAGCCAAGAGACCCAGCATTTT.

The chain links TRBV7-9 to TRBJ2-7; 7 positions match TRBD2. The DNA end lines up better with TRBJ2-1; the J call may be wrong. This CDR3 is built from 14 residues. From germline, CDR1 is SEHNR and CDR2 FQNEAQ (reference sequence). The CDR3 loop reads CASSLAGGPREQFF. CDR3 coding DNA: TGTGCCAGCAGCTTAGCGGGAGGGCCTCGAGAGCAGTTCTTC.

This clonotype was recorded at least ten times. V gene TRBV20-1 combines with J gene TRBJ1-4; the D gene is possibly TRBD1 (6 bases). Germline V gene data show CDR1 as DFQATT and CDR2 as SNEGSKA (reference sequence). V was trimmed by 3 bases and J by 0 bases, leaving 20 bases between them. CDR3 size: 18 residues. DNA of the CDR3: TGCAGTGCTAGCGGCCCGATTCCAGGGGTTGCAACTAATGAAAAACTGTTTTTT. As protein: CSASGPIPGVATNEKLFF.

The rearrangement links TRBV7-2 to TRBJ2-7; 9 bases match TRBD1. Germline V gene data show CDR1 as SGHTA and CDR2 as FQGNSA. The CDR3 is made up of 14 amino acids. V gave up 5 bases and J gave up 3 bases; unmatched junction bases: 5. CDR3: CASSDRGRDYEQYF. The CDR3 DNA reads TGTGCCAGCAGCGACAGGGGGAGGGACTACGAGCAGTACTTC.

On this clonotype: This CDR3 is missing its conserved last phenylalanine or tryptophan, likely due to a read error. It is unclear where the CDR3 begins or ends on the DNA, so no DNA is shown, and the CDR3 is as TCRdb lists it. J is TRBJ2-7 and V is TRBV9; the D call in the table, TRBD2, was not verified against the DNA. Termini included, the CDR3 measures 10 amino acids. Germline loops: CDR1 SGDLS, CDR2 YYNGEE. The CDR3 sequence: CASSYLAGDA.

As concerns this clonotype: Because the CDR3's place on the DNA is in doubt, the DNA is left out and the CDR3 is given as listed by TCRdb. The V call is TRBV7-6, the J call TRBJ2-7; the table's D call, TRBD2, was not checked against the DNA. CDR1 is SGHVS, CDR2 FNYEAQ, per germline. The CDR3 has 22 residues if both end residues are counted. The CDR3 here is CASSIYLCSVSGGGRGSYEQYF.

The gene calls are TRBV7-9 and TRBJ1-2; D perhaps matches TRBD1 (5 bases). The CDR3 sequence is 13 residues long. Germline CDR1 is SEHNR and CDR2 is FQNEAQ (reference sequence). V lost 5 bases, J lost 8 bases, and 15 bases lay in between. The CDR3 here is CASSDGGVEGYTF. As DNA, the CDR3 is TGTGCCAGCAGCGACGGGGGAGTGGAGGGCTACACCTTC.

This clonotype was observed at least ten times. The V and J genes are TRBV6-2 or TRBV6-3 and TRBJ1-1, with D possibly TRBD1 on 6 matching bases. The CDR3 contains 15 residues. Trimming took off 5 bases at V and 3 bases at J, with 16 bases between the two ends. The V gene's germline CDR1 is MNHEY and CDR2 SVGEGT. The CDR3 DNA reads as TGTGCCAGCAGTGAGAAGGGACACCAACACACTGAAGCTTTCTTT. This codes for CASSEKGHQHTEAFF.

The chain has TRBV25-1 and TRBJ1-1; D may be TRBD1 (6 bases). The V gene's germline CDR1 is MGHDK and CDR2 SYGVNS. V shed 8 bases and J shed 8 bases, with 15 bases lying between them. The CDR3 runs 12 residues. This chain's CDR3 is CASRPGVEEAFF. The CDR3 DNA reads as TGTGCCAGCCGCCCAGGGGTCGAAGAAGCTTTCTTT.

The chain couples TRBV30 to TRBJ1-6; the D gene is possibly TRBD1 (5 bases). V lost 7 bases and J lost 0, with 10 bases in between. The germline V gene has CDR1 GTSNPN and CDR2 SVGIG (reference sequence). The CDR3 length is 14 residues. The DNA for the CDR3 is TGTGCCTCGACAGAAAGCTCCTATAATTCACCCCTCCACTTT. Amino acid sequence: CASTESSYNSPLHF.

Concerning this clonotype itself: A much larger clone sits a single nucleotide away, making a read error possible. The CDR3 reads CASSTSSSHLRGQYF. The CDR3 DNA sequence: TGTGCCAGCAGTACCTCTAGTTCTCATCTAAGGGGGCAGTACTTC. The V and J genes are TRBV6-1 and TRBJ2-7; D may be TRBD1 (5 bases). This CDR3 has 15 residues. The germline V and J ends were trimmed by 5 bases and 9 bases, with 23 bases remaining between them. Germline CDR1 is MNHNS and CDR2 is SASEGT.

About this clonotype: Possible read error: a much larger clone is one base away. The V call is TRBV2, the J call TRBJ1-2; no clear D gene. This CDR3 spans 14 amino acids. Germline CDR1 is SNHLY and CDR2 is FYNNEI. V was clipped by 3 bases and J by 8 bases, with 16 bases between them. CDR3 coding DNA: TGTGCCAGCAGTGACCGGCCTACCTTGGAAGGCTACACCTTC. Protein product: CASSDRPTLEGYTF.

The count of this clonotype is one. V gene TRBV10-3 combines with J gene TRBJ2-1; 8 bases line up with TRBD1. J was trimmed by 6 bases and V by 10 bases; bases with no gene match: 11. CDR3 size: 14 residues. Germline CDR1 ENHRY, CDR2 SYGVKD. In DNA form, the CDR3 reads TGTGCCAGCGCATGGGACAGGTGGAGCAATGAGCAGTTCTTC. Translated, it gives CASAWDRWSNEQFF.

Concerning this clonotype: The junction departs from germline at one end; a sequencing error may be responsible. The V call is TRBV20-1, the J call TRBJ1-4; 10 bases are shared with TRBD1. CDR1 DFQATT and CDR2 SNEGSKA come from the germline V gene (reference sequence). CDR3 length: 10 residues. CDR3 loop: CSARDGTGVF. The CDR3 bases are TGCAGTGCTAGGGACGGGACAGGGGTTTTT.

This clonotype has only a few counts. V and J are TRBV6-2 or TRBV6-3 and TRBJ2-2, with 9 bases that match TRBD2. CDR3 length equals 16 residues. V lost 5 bases, J lost 7 bases, and 11 bases stayed unmatched. Germline CDR1 is MNHEY and CDR2 is SVGEGT. CDR3 loop: CASSPLAGRSSGELFF. The CDR3 bases are TGTGCCAGCAGTCCCCTAGCGGGACGATCGAGCGGGGAGCTGTTTTTT.

The rearrangement links TRBV10-2 to TRBJ2-6; 9 nucleotides line up with TRBD1. This CDR3 contains 16 residues. Germline V lookup: CDR1 WSHSY, CDR2 SAAADI. V trimming: 4 bases; J trimming: 2 bases; junction bases outside the gene matches: 3. The CDR3 loop reads CASSARDRAGANVLTF. Written as DNA, the CDR3 is TGCGCCAGCAGTGCTAGGGACAGGGCTGGGGCCAACGTCCTGACTTTC.

Details on this clonotype: A much larger clone is a single base away; this may be a read error. This chain links TRBV5-4 with TRBJ1-1; no definite D call. V lost 4 bases, J lost 10 bases, and 14 bases lay in between. The CDR3 is 12 amino acids. Germline V gene data show CDR1 as SGHNT and CDR2 as YYREEE (reference sequence). The CDR3 loop reads CASSQDLGRAFF. The CDR3 coding sequence is TGTGCCAGCAGCCAAGATCTTGGGAGAGCTTTCTTT.

The V call is TRBV12-3 or TRBV12-4, the J call TRBJ2-7; 8 positions agree with TRBD2. This CDR3 is built from 15 residues. V shed 2 bases, J shed 3 bases, and the junction held 6 bases outside the gene matches. The CDR3 reads CASSLTSGGNYEQYF. CDR3 coding DNA: TGTGCCAGCAGTTTAACTAGCGGAGGGAACTACGAGCAGTACTTC.

This clonotype was counted a few times. The genes are TRBV29-1 and TRBJ1-3, with 9 bases identical to TRBD1. CDR1 and CDR2 (germline): SQVTM, ANQGSEA. Germline trimming cut 7 bases from V and 0 bases from J; bases unmatched to any gene: 4. The CDR3 has 14 amino acids. CDR3 in amino acids: CSARQGDSGNTIYF. The CDR3 DNA reads as TGCAGCGCTAGACAGGGGGACTCTGGAAACACCATATATTTT.

The chain carries TRBV20-1 and TRBJ1-5; no clear D. Trimming took 6 bases from V and 11 from J, leaving 20 bases between them. The CDR3 sequence is 13 residues long. Germline CDR1 reads DFQATT; CDR2 reads SNEGSKA (reference sequence). CDR3: CSAIGRLVETQHF. In DNA, the CDR3 is TGCAGTGCCATCGGTAGGCTAGTTGAGACCCAGCATTTT.